The subject of this entry is one TCR beta chain. Whoever was chosen for sequencing had shown CD8+CD57+ cell expansion by flow cytometry. According to the study, genomic DNA was the template for TCR beta VDJ and CDR3 profiling. TCRdb fed the reads into MiXCR, producing one record per CDR3 protein. The sample has about 150,000 distinct CDR3 sequences; more than 45% are singletons. The data originate from a study of CD8+CD57+ T cells in acquired aplastic anemia. V lost 0 bases, J lost 3 bases, and 13 bases lay in between. The CDR3 is 16 residues long. Germline CDR1 SGDLS, CDR2 YYNGEE. The gene calls are TRBV9 and TRBJ2-1, with D possibly matching TRBD1 (6 bases). This sequence was found in a human donor with aplastic anemia. The sample was sorted CD4+, CD8+, or CD8+CD57+ T cells (not recorded which) from PBMCs. CDR3 protein: CASSVDPRGNYNEQFF. CDR3 in DNA: TGTGCCAGCAGCGTAGATCCCAGGGGCAACTACAATGAGCAGTTCTTC.